A selection of T cell receptor beta chains follows, all from one sample in a study of T cell changes during pregnancy in multiple sclerosis. The method was immunoSEQ multiplex PCR; TCRdb's version includes in-frame clones alone and lacks a portion of them. The sample carries about 48,000 clones, around 94% recorded once. The sequencing here drew on CD4+ T cells from peripheral blood mononuclear cells, taken in the first trimester of pregnancy. All receptors come from a female donor with multiple sclerosis, enrolled in a pregnancy study. Both conserved end residues are part of each CDR3. The D gene is left open where the match is weak. Expanded clones are given a class, and other clones once, few, many or no size at all.

J	D	size	V	DNA	CDR3
TRBJ1-1	.	.	TRBV7-9	TGTGCCAGCAGCCGGAGTGGGACTGAAGCTTTCTTT	CASSRSGTEAFF
TRBJ1-1	.	once	TRBV5-6	TGTGCCAGCAGCATCTTGAACACTGAAGCTTTCTTT	CASSILNTEAFF
TRBJ2-7	TRBD2	.	TRBV7-3	TGTGCCAGCAGCCTTACTAGCGGGGGATCCTACGAGCAGTACTTC	CASSLTSGGSYEQYF
TRBJ2-2	TRBD2	.	TRBV5-1	TGCGCCAGCAGCGCCCAGCGGGGGGGCAAAGGGGAGCTGTTTTTT	CASSAQRGGKGELFF
TRBJ2-3	TRBD2	.	TRBV2	TGTGCCAGCCAAGGACTAGCGGGGCTTACAGATACGCAGTATTTT	CASQGLAGLTDTQYF
TRBJ2-7	.	.	TRBV2	TGTGCCAGCATGGAGCAGTCCTACGAGCAGTACTTC	CASMEQSYEQYF
TRBJ2-1	.	.	TRBV7-9	TGTGCCAGCAGCTTAGTGGTGACGGGGGAGTATGAGCAGTTCTTC	CASSLVVTGEYEQFF
TRBJ2-3	.	.	TRBV11-3	TGTGCCAGCAGCTTAGGAGGCACAGATACGCAGTATTTT	CASSLGGTDTQYF
TRBJ2-2	TRBD1	.	TRBV2	TGTGCCAGCAACTTCGGACAGGGGGGCACCGGGGAGCTGTTTTTT	CASNFGQGGTGELFF
TRBJ2-1	TRBD2	.	TRBV5-4	TGTGCCAGCAGCTTGGCAGCTAGCGGGGGGGGGTGGTTCTTC	CASSLAASGGGWFF
TRBJ2-1	.	.	TRBV25-1	TGTGCCAGCAGTGAATTTCTCAATGAGCAGTTCTTC	CASSEFLNEQFF
TRBJ2-7	.	.	TRBV5-5	TGTGCCAGCAGCGGGAACAGGGCTCTGGGCTACGAGCAGTACTTC	CASSGNRALGYEQYF
TRBJ2-3	TRBD2	.	TRBV5-1	TGCGCCAGCAGCGCCGGGACTAGCGGGGCTCGAACAGATACGCAGTATTTT	CASSAGTSGARTDTQYF
TRBJ2-3	.	.	TRBV29-1	TGCAGCGTTGGAAGCGGCACAGATACGCAGTATTTT	CSVGSGTDTQYF
TRBJ1-5	.	.	TRBV19	TGTGCCAGTAGTCCGAGGCGGGGGTCTAGTAGCAATCAGCCCCAGCATTTT	CASSPRRGSSSNQPQHF
TRBJ2-2	TRBD1	.	TRBV25-1	TGTGCTCCGAGAGACCGGGACAGGAACACCGGGGAGCTGTTTTTT	CAPRDRDRNTGELFF
TRBJ1-6	TRBD1	.	TRBV27	TGTGCCAGCAGTCTAGGGACAGGGGAAAATTCACCCCTCCACTTT	CASSLGTGENSPLHF
TRBJ1-5	TRBD1	.	TRBV19	TGTGCCAGCGTACGGACAGGGTGGGACAATCAGCCCCAGCATTTT	CASVRTGWDNQPQHF
TRBJ1-2	.	.	TRBV7-9	TGTGCCAGCAGCTTAGCTGGGCAGGGCTGGTACACCTTC	CASSLAGQGWYTF
TRBJ2-3	TRBD1	.	TRBV5-1	TGCGCCAGCAGCTTTCCTAGACAGGGTCAATCAGATACGCAGTATTTT	CASSFPRQGQSDTQYF
TRBJ2-7	TRBD2	.	TRBV12-5	TGTGCTAGTGGTTTAGAATTTGGGACTAGCCCGAAACAGAACTCCTACGAGCAGTACTTC	CASGLEFGTSPKQNSYEQYF
TRBJ2-7	TRBD1	.	TRBV4-1	TGCGCCAGCAGCCTTAATGGACAGGGGGCCTCCTACGAGCAGTACTTC	CASSLNGQGASYEQYF
TRBJ2-7	.	.	TRBV6-5	TGTGCCAGCAGTGAAACAGGGACCTACGAGCAGTACTTC	CASSETGTYEQYF
TRBJ2-3	TRBD2	.	TRBV2	TGTGCCAGCAGCGGACTGGGAGGGGATACGCAGTATTTT	CASSGLGGDTQYF
TRBJ1-4	TRBD1	.	TRBV5-1	TGCGCCAGCGGACAGGGGTGGGGTGAAAAACTGTTTTTT	CASGQGWGEKLFF
TRBJ2-3	TRBD2	once	TRBV5-1	TGCGCCAGCAGCTTTGGCTCTCGGCTAGCGGGCACAGATACGCAGTATTTT	CASSFGSRLAGTDTQYF
TRBJ2-1	TRBD2	.	TRBV9	TGTGCCAGCAGCGTAGGTCTGGGGCGGGGGTTCTACAATGAGCAGTTCTTC	CASSVGLGRGFYNEQFF
TRBJ2-7	.	.	TRBV20-1	TGCAGTGCTCCGTGGGGGGTCGAGCAGTACTTC	CSAPWGVEQYF
TRBJ1-6	.	.	TRBV5-1	TGCGCCAGCAGCCGATCCGGGGACTTGGGCGGTTCACCCCTCCACTTT	CASSRSGDLGGSPLHF
TRBJ2-3	TRBD1	once	TRBV9	TGTGCCAGCAGCGTAGTGGACAGGGGATCCGGAAGGTATTTT	CASSVVDRGSGRYF
TRBJ2-7	.	.	TRBV6-6	TGTGCCAGCACTCGAGACAGCTACGAGCAGTACTTC	CASTRDSYEQYF
TRBJ1-1	TRBD1	.	TRBV29-1	TGCAGCGTCTCAGGGGGCACTGAAGCTTTCTTT	CSVSGGTEAFF
TRBJ1-6	.	.	TRBV5-4	TGTGCCAGCAGCTTGTCGTTTAGTGGTGGGAGCTCCTATAATTCACCCCTCCACTTT	CASSLSFSGGSSYNSPLHF
TRBJ2-5	TRBD2	.	TRBV4-2	TGTGCCAGCAGCCACGAAGACTCCCAAGAGCGGGGGACCCCCTGGGAGACCCAGTACTTC	CASSHEDSQERGTPWETQYF
TRBJ2-5	.	.	TRBV7-9	TGTGCCAGCAGCTTAGCCGGACAGTACCAAGAGACCCAGTACTTC	CASSLAGQYQETQYF
TRBJ2-5	.	.	TRBV2	TGTGCCAGCAGTGGGCGAGGGGGGGCGGAGACCCAGTACTTC	CASSGRGGAETQYF
TRBJ2-7	TRBD1	.	TRBV7-8	TGTGCCAGCAGCCAATGGACAGGGTTAGGGAACGAGCAGTACTTC	CASSQWTGLGNEQYF
TRBJ2-7	.	.	TRBV4-1	TGCGCCAGCAGCCAAGTCATCCCAGGGGAGCAGTACTTC	CASSQVIPGEQYF
TRBJ1-4	TRBD1	.	TRBV19	TGTGCCAGTCGCACAGGGGGCCTGAATGAAAAACTGTTTTTT	CASRTGGLNEKLFF
TRBJ1-2	.	.	TRBV6-5	TGTGCCAGCAGTTACTCGCGACTTTATGGCTACACCTTC	CASSYSRLYGYTF